What follows describes a single T cell receptor beta chain. One end of the junction does not line up with germline, which may come from a read error. The template, roughly 0.45 ug total RNA, yielded TCR beta cDNA made with a constant-region primer. A slightly modified ARM-PCR protocol with three nested multiplex PCR rounds produced these TCR beta libraries. With TRBV1-TRBV30 forward primers and a C-beta reverse primer, the first two PCR rounds were run for approximately 10 cycles each. TCRdb re-derived calls from the multiplex PCR reads in MiXCR, one entry per CDR3 protein. The data contain approximately 74,000 distinct CDR3 sequences, 71% of them singletons. The germline V gene encodes CDR1 MNHEY and CDR2 SVGAGI. The CDR3 is made up of 15 amino acids. The entry originates in a study of tumor-infiltrating lymphocytes in primary liver carcinoma. Starting material for RNA and DNA co-extraction consisted of about 20-33 mg of unsorted bulk tissue. Every tumor sample held more than 75% viable tumor cells.

The receptor's source is a woman aged 55-75 years with primary liver carcinoma and hepatitis B virus infection. V and J are TRBV6-5 and TRBJ2-2; TRBD2 is a possible D gene (6 bases). The sequenced sample was liver tumor tissue from sampling region 4. Sample subset: tumor region T4, right-lateral pole. In nucleotides, the CDR3 is TGTGCTAGCAGACACCGGACTACCCTCACCGGGGAGCTGTCTTTT. This gives the protein CASRHRTTLTGELSF.